The 2 T cell receptor beta chains reported below all come from one sample, sequenced in a study of OX40 agonist ivuxolimab in advanced cancers. Produced via immunoSEQ multiplex PCR; TCRdb's table is partial and in-frame only. The table shows 40,000 to 50,000 clones, with roughly 80% occurring only once. Sequences were derived from CD4+ or CD8+ T cells sorted from blood, sampled in a trial of the OX40 agonist ivuxolimab. Source of these receptors: an adult with an advanced solid tumor such as melanoma, head and neck, liver or kidney cancer.

The chain employs TRBV29-1 and TRBJ1-1; no clear D gene. V lost 7 bases to trimming and J lost 4 bases, with 13 bases between them. There are 12 residues in the CDR3. Per germline, CDR1 SQVTM and CDR2 ANQGSEA. CDR3 residues: CSGRTLATEAFF. The CDR3 bases are TGCAGCGGGAGGACGTTGGCCACTGAAGCTTTCTTT.

The J gene is TRBJ2-7, the V gene TRBV7-2, with 9 bases that match TRBD2. The CDR3 loop spans 14 amino acids. Germline V lookup: CDR1 SGHTA, CDR2 FQGNSA. The trim removed 3 bases at V and 2 bases at J, leaving 2 bases unmatched. CDR3 region: CASSFASGAYEQYF. DNA of the CDR3: TGTGCCAGCAGCTTTGCTAGCGGGGCCTACGAGCAGTACTTC.